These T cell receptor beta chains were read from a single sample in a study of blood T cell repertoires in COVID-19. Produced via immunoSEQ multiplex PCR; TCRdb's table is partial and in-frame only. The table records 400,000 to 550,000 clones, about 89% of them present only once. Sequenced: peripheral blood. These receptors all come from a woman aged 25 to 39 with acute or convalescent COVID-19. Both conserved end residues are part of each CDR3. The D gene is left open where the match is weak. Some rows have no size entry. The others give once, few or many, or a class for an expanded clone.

cdr3_nt: TGTGCCAGCAGCTCGACAGGGATGCGAGGCTACACCTTC
cdr3_aa: CASSSTGMRGYTF
clone_size: NA
d_call: TRBD1
j_call: TRBJ1-2
v_call: TRBV13

cdr3_nt: TGTGCCAGCAGTGAGACAGAACCTTATAATTCACCCCTCCACTTT
cdr3_aa: CASSETEPYNSPLHF
clone_size: once
d_call: NA
j_call: TRBJ1-6
v_call: TRBV25-1

cdr3_nt: TGCGCCAGCAGCCAAGTGTCCCTAGCGGGGCGGGAGACCCAGTACTTC
cdr3_aa: CASSQVSLAGRETQYF
clone_size: NA
d_call: TRBD2
j_call: TRBJ2-5
v_call: TRBV4-1

cdr3_nt: TGTGCCAGCAGCCCTCCTGAGGGGGATGGCTACACCTTC
cdr3_aa: CASSPPEGDGYTF
clone_size: NA
d_call: NA
j_call: TRBJ1-2
v_call: TRBV7-9

cdr3_nt: TGTGCCAGCAGTCCCTTCCTAGCGGCAAGCACAGATACGCAGTATTTT
cdr3_aa: CASSPFLAASTDTQYF
clone_size: NA
d_call: TRBD2
j_call: TRBJ2-3
v_call: TRBV27

cdr3_nt: TGTGCCAGCAGCTACAGGACGGTGAACACTGAAGCTTTCTTT
cdr3_aa: CASSYRTVNTEAFF
clone_size: NA
d_call: NA
j_call: TRBJ1-1
v_call: TRBV13

cdr3_nt: TGTGCCAGCAGCCAACAGGGCGGGGGTCTGGGAGAGCAGTTCTTC
cdr3_aa: CASSQQGGGLGEQFF
clone_size: NA
d_call: TRBD2
j_call: TRBJ2-1
v_call: TRBV3-1/TRBV3-2

cdr3_nt: TGTGCCAGCAGCGTAGAATCAGGGGGCATAAATGAGCAGTTCTTC
cdr3_aa: CASSVESGGINEQFF
clone_size: NA
d_call: TRBD1
j_call: TRBJ2-1
v_call: TRBV9

cdr3_nt: TGCGCCAGCAGCTTGGCGCTAGCGGGGACCACAGATACGCAGTATTTT
cdr3_aa: CASSLALAGTTDTQYF
clone_size: NA
d_call: TRBD2
j_call: TRBJ2-3
v_call: TRBV5-1

cdr3_nt: TGCGCCAGCAGCCAAGATCCTAGCGCCCAGAGCTCCTACGAGCAGTACTTC
cdr3_aa: CASSQDPSAQSSYEQYF
clone_size: once
d_call: NA
j_call: TRBJ2-7
v_call: TRBV4-1

cdr3_nt: TGTGCCTGGAATAGCGGGGGGAACAATGAGCAGTTCTTC
cdr3_aa: CAWNSGGNNEQFF
clone_size: many
d_call: TRBD2
j_call: TRBJ2-1
v_call: TRBV30

cdr3_nt: TGCAGCGTCCAGCCCGGGACACTAACTGAAGCTTTCTTT
cdr3_aa: CSVQPGTLTEAFF
clone_size: NA
d_call: NA
j_call: TRBJ1-1
v_call: TRBV29-1

cdr3_nt: TGCGCCAGCAGCCCGGGACAGTTTACTGGAAACACCATATATTTT
cdr3_aa: CASSPGQFTGNTIYF
clone_size: NA
d_call: TRBD1
j_call: TRBJ1-3
v_call: TRBV5-1

cdr3_nt: TGTGCCAGCAGGGGACAGGGGTACGCCGGGGAGCTGTTTTTT
cdr3_aa: CASRGQGYAGELFF
clone_size: NA
d_call: TRBD1
j_call: TRBJ2-2
v_call: TRBV2

cdr3_nt: TGTGCCAGCAGCTTAGCGCAAGCGGTTTGGGGCTACACCTTC
cdr3_aa: CASSLAQAVWGYTF
clone_size: NA
d_call: NA
j_call: TRBJ1-2
v_call: TRBV7-9

cdr3_nt: TGTGCCAGCAGCCCAAGGGTTGCCGGGGGGGCCTACGAGCAGTACTTC
cdr3_aa: CASSPRVAGGAYEQYF
clone_size: NA
d_call: TRBD2
j_call: TRBJ2-7
v_call: TRBV14

cdr3_nt: TGTGCCAGCAGCGTAGGGGGGACAGGGGGCTACGAGCAGTACTTC
cdr3_aa: CASSVGGTGGYEQYF
clone_size: NA
d_call: TRBD1
j_call: TRBJ2-7
v_call: TRBV9

cdr3_nt: TGCAGTGCTAGTAGGACTAGCGGGGGGCTATCCTACGAGCAGTACTTC
cdr3_aa: CSASRTSGGLSYEQYF
clone_size: NA
d_call: TRBD2
j_call: TRBJ2-7
v_call: TRBV20-1

cdr3_nt: TGTGCCAGCAGCTTACCCAGTCGAGGGAACACTGAAGCTTTCTTT
cdr3_aa: CASSLPSRGNTEAFF
clone_size: NA
d_call: NA
j_call: TRBJ1-1
v_call: TRBV7-2

cdr3_nt: TGTGCCAGCAGCTTCTCAGCGGGGCCGACCCGGGGCGAGCAGTACTTC
cdr3_aa: CASSFSAGPTRGEQYF
clone_size: many
d_call: TRBD2
j_call: TRBJ2-7
v_call: TRBV7-9

cdr3_nt: TGTGCCTGGAGACGACTAGCGGAATACACCGGGGAGCTGTTTTTT
cdr3_aa: CAWRRLAEYTGELFF
clone_size: few
d_call: TRBD2
j_call: TRBJ2-2
v_call: TRBV30

cdr3_nt: TGTGCCAGCAGTTTAGTTCCTGGCGGGGGTAGGACCTACAATGAGCAGTTCTTC
cdr3_aa: CASSLVPGGGRTYNEQFF
clone_size: NA
d_call: TRBD2
j_call: TRBJ2-1
v_call: TRBV27

cdr3_nt: TGTGCCAGCAGGCGGGGGACACCTGGACCCTACGAGCAGTACTTC
cdr3_aa: CASRRGTPGPYEQYF
clone_size: NA
d_call: NA
j_call: TRBJ2-7
v_call: TRBV4-2

cdr3_nt: TGCGCCAGCAGCTTGGCCGAAGGGGCCGAGCAGTACTTC
cdr3_aa: CASSLAEGAEQYF
clone_size: NA
d_call: NA
j_call: TRBJ2-7
v_call: TRBV5-1

cdr3_nt: TGTGCCAGCCTGTATACAGGGGTCTACTACGAGCAGTACTTC
cdr3_aa: CASLYTGVYYEQYF
clone_size: NA
d_call: TRBD1
j_call: TRBJ2-7
v_call: TRBV2

cdr3_nt: TGTGCCAGCAGTCTTCAAAGACGGGTGGGTCCCACCTTC
cdr3_aa: CASSLQRRVGPTF
clone_size: NA
d_call: NA
j_call: TRBJ1-2
v_call: TRBV28

cdr3_nt: TGTGCCATCAGCGTAGCGGGGGGTCCCTCGGGCACAGATACGCAGTATTTT
cdr3_aa: CAISVAGGPSGTDTQYF
clone_size: NA
d_call: TRBD2
j_call: TRBJ2-3
v_call: TRBV10-3

cdr3_nt: TGTGCCAGCAGCTCACTTGCGGACTATTCCGCACGCCCTCAAGAGACCCAGTACTTC
cdr3_aa: CASSSLADYSARPQETQYF
clone_size: NA
d_call: NA
j_call: TRBJ2-5
v_call: TRBV7-6

cdr3_nt: TGTGCCAGCAGTCCCGCAGATGGCAGGAAGGGGGCCAACGTCCTGACTTTC
cdr3_aa: CASSPADGRKGANVLTF
clone_size: few
d_call: NA
j_call: TRBJ2-6
v_call: TRBV27

cdr3_nt: TGCGCCAGCAGCGTTCTTCCCCGAGGGGAGACCCAGTACTTC
cdr3_aa: CASSVLPRGETQYF
clone_size: NA
d_call: NA
j_call: TRBJ2-5
v_call: TRBV5-1

cdr3_nt: TGTGCCAGCAGCTTGGACGGAGATACGCAGTATTTT
cdr3_aa: CASSLDGDTQYF
clone_size: NA
d_call: NA
j_call: TRBJ2-3
v_call: TRBV5-4

cdr3_nt: TGTGCCAGCAGTTCCGTACCGACAGGGAGAGATGGCTACACCTTC
cdr3_aa: CASSSVPTGRDGYTF
clone_size: NA
d_call: TRBD1
j_call: TRBJ1-2
v_call: TRBV28

cdr3_nt: TGTGCCAGCAGCGTAAGGGGCGGGACAGGGGTTAATGAGCAGTTCTTC
cdr3_aa: CASSVRGGTGVNEQFF
clone_size: NA
d_call: TRBD1
j_call: TRBJ2-1
v_call: TRBV7-3

cdr3_nt: TGTGCTAGTGCTAGCGGGTATTCACAGGCAACAGATACGCAGTATTTT
cdr3_aa: CASASGYSQATDTQYF
clone_size: NA
d_call: TRBD2
j_call: TRBJ2-3
v_call: TRBV12-5

cdr3_nt: TGCGCCAGCAGCCAAGATGTTTTGGGCGGGACCCAAGAGACCCAGTACTTC
cdr3_aa: CASSQDVLGGTQETQYF
clone_size: NA
d_call: NA
j_call: TRBJ2-5
v_call: TRBV4-1

cdr3_nt: TGTGCCAGCAGCTTAGGTACGGGACAGGGCTACGAGCAGTACTTC
cdr3_aa: CASSLGTGQGYEQYF
clone_size: NA
d_call: TRBD1
j_call: TRBJ2-7
v_call: TRBV11-2

cdr3_nt: TGCGCCAGCGCAACTAGAAGGGACGAGCAGTACTTC
cdr3_aa: CASATRRDEQYF
clone_size: NA
d_call: NA
j_call: TRBJ2-7
v_call: TRBV5-1

cdr3_nt: TGTGCCAGCAGCTTAAACCCGGGAAGCACAGATACGCAGTATTTT
cdr3_aa: CASSLNPGSTDTQYF
clone_size: once
d_call: NA
j_call: TRBJ2-3
v_call: TRBV11-2

cdr3_nt: TGTGCCAGCAGGACTATACGGGGGAACAATGAGCAGTTCTTC
cdr3_aa: CASRTIRGNNEQFF
clone_size: NA
d_call: NA
j_call: TRBJ2-1
v_call: TRBV11-2

cdr3_nt: TGTGCCAGCAGCTTAGGACTAGCGGGGGCCACAGATACGCAGTATTTT
cdr3_aa: CASSLGLAGATDTQYF
clone_size: NA
d_call: TRBD2
j_call: TRBJ2-3
v_call: TRBV5-4

cdr3_nt: TGTGCCAGCAGGCGCCTCCCGGGCGAGCAGTACTTC
cdr3_aa: CASRRLPGEQYF
clone_size: NA
d_call: NA
j_call: TRBJ2-7
v_call: TRBV12-3/TRBV12-4

cdr3_nt: TGTGCCAGCACTGGGCCTCCTGGGTACGAGCAGTACTTC
cdr3_aa: CASTGPPGYEQYF
clone_size: NA
d_call: NA
j_call: TRBJ2-7
v_call: TRBV27

cdr3_nt: TGTGCCACCAGTGATTCCGGGTCTAGGACCCTTGGGGGGTTGAACGAGCAGTACTTC
cdr3_aa: CATSDSGSRTLGGLNEQYF
clone_size: NA
d_call: NA
j_call: TRBJ2-7
v_call: TRBV24-1

cdr3_nt: TGCAGTGCTAGCGGAGATACGCAGTATTTT
cdr3_aa: CSASGDTQYF
clone_size: NA
d_call: NA
j_call: TRBJ2-3
v_call: TRBV20-1

cdr3_nt: TGTGCCACCACCTCCCCCGGGGGGACTGGGCTCGGCTACACCTTC
cdr3_aa: CATTSPGGTGLGYTF
clone_size: NA
d_call: NA
j_call: TRBJ1-2
v_call: TRBV10-3

cdr3_nt: TGCGCCAGCAGCCAGAAACTAGCGGGGGGGAACATTCAGTACTTC
cdr3_aa: CASSQKLAGGNIQYF
clone_size: NA
d_call: TRBD2
j_call: TRBJ2-4
v_call: TRBV4-1

cdr3_nt: TGTGCCAGCAGGAACACCGGGACAGTGGGAATCTTC
cdr3_aa: CASRNTGTVGIF
clone_size: once
d_call: TRBD1
j_call: TRBJ2-7
v_call: TRBV6-1

cdr3_nt: TGTGCCAGCAGCCTACCGGGACAGGGTGAAGCTTTCTTT
cdr3_aa: CASSLPGQGEAFF
clone_size: once
d_call: TRBD1
j_call: TRBJ1-1
v_call: TRBV5-4

cdr3_nt: TGTGCCAGCAGCCAAGGGACTAGCGGGGGGCAAGAGACCCAGTACTTC
cdr3_aa: CASSQGTSGGQETQYF
clone_size: NA
d_call: TRBD2
j_call: TRBJ2-5
v_call: TRBV7-2

cdr3_nt: TGCGCCAGCAGCTTGGAACCGAGTAGCAATCAGCCCCAGCATTTT
cdr3_aa: CASSLEPSSNQPQHF
clone_size: NA
d_call: NA
j_call: TRBJ1-5
v_call: TRBV5-1

cdr3_nt: TGTGCCAGCTCACCAGTCAGTCGGGGCACAGATACGCAGTATTTT
cdr3_aa: CASSPVSRGTDTQYF
clone_size: NA
d_call: NA
j_call: TRBJ2-3
v_call: TRBV18

cdr3_nt: TGTGCCAGCAGCTTAGGACAGCTGTACGAGCAGTACTTC
cdr3_aa: CASSLGQLYEQYF
clone_size: NA
d_call: NA
j_call: TRBJ2-7
v_call: TRBV7-9

cdr3_nt: TGTGCCAGCAGCTCCGGGACAGCTTACACTGAAGCTTTCTTT
cdr3_aa: CASSSGTAYTEAFF
clone_size: NA
d_call: TRBD1
j_call: TRBJ1-1
v_call: TRBV9

cdr3_nt: TGTGCCAGCTCAGTCTCCGGGGAGCTGTTTTTT
cdr3_aa: CASSVSGELFF
clone_size: NA
d_call: NA
j_call: TRBJ2-2
v_call: TRBV18

cdr3_nt: TGTGCCAGCTCACCATCAGGGGGCACCGGAAACACCATATATTTT
cdr3_aa: CASSPSGGTGNTIYF
clone_size: NA
d_call: TRBD1
j_call: TRBJ1-3
v_call: TRBV18

cdr3_nt: TGTGCCAGCAATAAGGGGGGGACTTCCCTAGGTGGCTACACCTTC
cdr3_aa: CASNKGGTSLGGYTF
clone_size: NA
d_call: NA
j_call: TRBJ1-2
v_call: TRBV6-5

cdr3_nt: TGCAGTGCTAGTATGGGTACAGGGGCCTACGAGCAGTACTTC
cdr3_aa: CSASMGTGAYEQYF
clone_size: NA
d_call: TRBD1
j_call: TRBJ2-7
v_call: TRBV20-1

cdr3_nt: TGCGCCAGCAGCCAACGACAGGTCTTGGGCACAGATACGCAGTATTTT
cdr3_aa: CASSQRQVLGTDTQYF
clone_size: NA
d_call: NA
j_call: TRBJ2-3
v_call: TRBV4-1